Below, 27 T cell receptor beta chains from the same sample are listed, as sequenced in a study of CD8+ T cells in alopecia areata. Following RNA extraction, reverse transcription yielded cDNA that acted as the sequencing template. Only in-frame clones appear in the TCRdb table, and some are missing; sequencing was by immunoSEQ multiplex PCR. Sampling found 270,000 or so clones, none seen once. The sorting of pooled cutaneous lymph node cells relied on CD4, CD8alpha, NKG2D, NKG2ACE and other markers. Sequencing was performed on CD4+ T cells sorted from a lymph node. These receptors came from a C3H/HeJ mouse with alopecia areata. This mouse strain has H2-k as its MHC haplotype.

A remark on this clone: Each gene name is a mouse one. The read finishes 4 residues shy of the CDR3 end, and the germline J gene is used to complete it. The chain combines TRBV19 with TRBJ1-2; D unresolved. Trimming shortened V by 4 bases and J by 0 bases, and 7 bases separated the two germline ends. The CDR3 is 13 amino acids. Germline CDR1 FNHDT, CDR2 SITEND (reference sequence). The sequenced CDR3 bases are TGTGCCAGCAGTCTACAGACAAACTCC. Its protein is CASSLQTNS. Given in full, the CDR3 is CASSLQTNSDYTF.

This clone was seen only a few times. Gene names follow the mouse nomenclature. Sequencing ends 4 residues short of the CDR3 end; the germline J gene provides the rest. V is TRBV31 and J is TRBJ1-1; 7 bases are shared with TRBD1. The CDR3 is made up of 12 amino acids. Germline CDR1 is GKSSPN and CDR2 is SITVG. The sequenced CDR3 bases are TGTGCCTGGAGTCCACAGGGGACA. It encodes CAWSPQGT. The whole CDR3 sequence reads CAWSPQGTEVFF. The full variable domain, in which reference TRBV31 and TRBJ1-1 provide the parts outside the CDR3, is AQTIHQWPVAEIKAVGSPLSLGCTIKGKSSPNLYWYWQATGGTLQQLFYSITVGQVESVVQLNLSASRPKDDQFILSTEKLLLSHSGFYLCAWSPQGTEVFFGKGTRLTVV.

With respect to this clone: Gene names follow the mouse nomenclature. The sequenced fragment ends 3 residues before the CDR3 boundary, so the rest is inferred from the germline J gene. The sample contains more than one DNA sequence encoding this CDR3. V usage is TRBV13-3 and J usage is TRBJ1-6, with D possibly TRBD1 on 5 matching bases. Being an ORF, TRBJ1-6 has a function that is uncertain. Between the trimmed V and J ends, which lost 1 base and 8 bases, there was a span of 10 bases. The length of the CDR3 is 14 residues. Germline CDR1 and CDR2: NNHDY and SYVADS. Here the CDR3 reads CASSDQGGYSPLYF. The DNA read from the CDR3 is TGTGCCAGCAGTGATCAGGGAGGGTATTCGCCC.

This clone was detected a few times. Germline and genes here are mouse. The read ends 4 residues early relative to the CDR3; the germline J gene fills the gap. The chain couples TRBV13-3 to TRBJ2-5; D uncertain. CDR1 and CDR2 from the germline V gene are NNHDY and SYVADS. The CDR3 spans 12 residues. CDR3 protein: CASSGLRDTQYF. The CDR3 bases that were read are TGTGCCAGCAGTGGCCTCAGGGAC. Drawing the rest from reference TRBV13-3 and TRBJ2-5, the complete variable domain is EAAVTQSPRSKVAVTGGKVTLSCHQTNNHDYMYWYRQDTGHGLRLIHYSYVADSTEKGDIPDGYKASRPSQENFSLILELASLSQTAVYFCASSGLRDTQYFGPGTRLLVL.

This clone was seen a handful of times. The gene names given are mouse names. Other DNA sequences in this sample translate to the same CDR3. Here the CDR3 reads CASSQDWGTNTGQLYF. The sequenced part of the CDR3 DNA is TGTGCCAGCAGCCAAGATTGGGGGACAAACACCGGG. This chain uses TRBV2 with TRBJ2-2; TRBD2 might be the D (6 bases). The missing CDR3 end, 4 residues past where the read stops, is filled in from the germline J gene. CDR1 is LGHNA, CDR2 YSYQKL, per germline. With 0 bases removed from V and 0 bases from J, the gap between germline ends came to 8 bases. The CDR3 loop spans 16 amino acids.

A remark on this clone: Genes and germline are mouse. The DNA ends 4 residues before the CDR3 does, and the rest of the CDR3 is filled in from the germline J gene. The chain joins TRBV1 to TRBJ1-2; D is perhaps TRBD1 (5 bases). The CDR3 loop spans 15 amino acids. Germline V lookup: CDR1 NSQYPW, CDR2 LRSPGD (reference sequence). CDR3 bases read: TGCACCTGCAGTGCAGAGGGGACTGGGGGTGCC. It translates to CTCSAEGTGGA. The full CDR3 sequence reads CTCSAEGTGGADYTF.

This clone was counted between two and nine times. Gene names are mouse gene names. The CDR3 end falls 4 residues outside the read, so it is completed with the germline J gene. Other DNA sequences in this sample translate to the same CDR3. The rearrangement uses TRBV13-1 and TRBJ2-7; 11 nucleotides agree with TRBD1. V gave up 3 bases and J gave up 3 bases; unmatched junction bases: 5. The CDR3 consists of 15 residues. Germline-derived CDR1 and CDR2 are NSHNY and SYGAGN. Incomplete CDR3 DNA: TGTGCCAGCAGTGGTTCCGGGACAGGGGGCTAT. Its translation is CASSGSGTGGY. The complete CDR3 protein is CASSGSGTGGYEQYF.

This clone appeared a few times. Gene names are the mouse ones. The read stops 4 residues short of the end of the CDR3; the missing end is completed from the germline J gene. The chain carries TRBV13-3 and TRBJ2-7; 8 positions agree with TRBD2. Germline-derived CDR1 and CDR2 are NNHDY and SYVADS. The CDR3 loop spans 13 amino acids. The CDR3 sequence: CASSDNWGYEQYF. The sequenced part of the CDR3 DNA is TGTGCCAGCAGTGATAACTGGGGGTAT.

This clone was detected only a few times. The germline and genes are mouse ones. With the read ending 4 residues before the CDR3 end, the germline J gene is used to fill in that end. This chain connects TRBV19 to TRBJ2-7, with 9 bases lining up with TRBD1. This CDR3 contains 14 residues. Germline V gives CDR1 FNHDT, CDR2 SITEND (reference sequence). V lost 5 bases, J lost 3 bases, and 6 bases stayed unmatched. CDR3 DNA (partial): TGTGCCAGCAGCCCTTCGACAGGGGGCTAT. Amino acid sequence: CASSPSTGGY. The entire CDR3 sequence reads CASSPSTGGYEQYF.

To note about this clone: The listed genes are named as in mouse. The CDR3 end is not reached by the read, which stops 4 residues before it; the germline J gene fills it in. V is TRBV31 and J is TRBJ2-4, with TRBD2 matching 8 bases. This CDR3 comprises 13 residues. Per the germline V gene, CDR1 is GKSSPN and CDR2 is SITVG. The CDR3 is CAWSRTGKNTLYF. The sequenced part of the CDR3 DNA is TGTGCCTGGAGCCGGACTGGGAAAAAC.

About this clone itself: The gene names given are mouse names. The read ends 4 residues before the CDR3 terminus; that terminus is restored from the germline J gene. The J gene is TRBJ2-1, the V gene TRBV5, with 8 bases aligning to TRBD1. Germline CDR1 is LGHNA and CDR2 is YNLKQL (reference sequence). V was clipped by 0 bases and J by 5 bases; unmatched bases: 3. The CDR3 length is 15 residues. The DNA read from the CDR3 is TGTGCCAGCAGCCAAGAGTCAGGGGGCGATGCT. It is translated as CASSQESGGDA. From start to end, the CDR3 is CASSQESGGDAEQFF.

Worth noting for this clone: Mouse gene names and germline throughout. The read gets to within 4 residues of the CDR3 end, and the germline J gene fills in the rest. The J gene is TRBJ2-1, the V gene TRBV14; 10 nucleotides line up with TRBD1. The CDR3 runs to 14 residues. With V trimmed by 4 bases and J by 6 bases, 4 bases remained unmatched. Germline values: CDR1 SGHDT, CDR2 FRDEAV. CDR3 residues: CASSRQGARAEQFF. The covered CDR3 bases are TGTGCCAGCAGTCGACAGGGGGCGCGTGCT.

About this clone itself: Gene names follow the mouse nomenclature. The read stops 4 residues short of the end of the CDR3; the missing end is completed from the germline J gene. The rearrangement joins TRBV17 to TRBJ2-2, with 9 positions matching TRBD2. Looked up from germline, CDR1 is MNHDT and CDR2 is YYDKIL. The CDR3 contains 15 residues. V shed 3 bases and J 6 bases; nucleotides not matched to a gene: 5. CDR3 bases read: TGTGCTAGCAGTAGTTGGGGGGGCGCCCCCGGG. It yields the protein CASSSWGGAPG. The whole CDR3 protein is CASSSWGGAPGQLYF.

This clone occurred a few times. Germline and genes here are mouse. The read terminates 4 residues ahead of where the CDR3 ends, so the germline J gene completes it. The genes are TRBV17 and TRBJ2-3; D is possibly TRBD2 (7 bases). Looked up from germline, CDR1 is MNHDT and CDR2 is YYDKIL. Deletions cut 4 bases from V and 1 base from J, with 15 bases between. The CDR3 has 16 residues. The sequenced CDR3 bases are TGTGCTAGCAGTACCCCGGGGGGCGAGGGTGCAGAA. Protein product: CASSTPGGEGAE. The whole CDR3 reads CASSTPGGEGAETLYF.

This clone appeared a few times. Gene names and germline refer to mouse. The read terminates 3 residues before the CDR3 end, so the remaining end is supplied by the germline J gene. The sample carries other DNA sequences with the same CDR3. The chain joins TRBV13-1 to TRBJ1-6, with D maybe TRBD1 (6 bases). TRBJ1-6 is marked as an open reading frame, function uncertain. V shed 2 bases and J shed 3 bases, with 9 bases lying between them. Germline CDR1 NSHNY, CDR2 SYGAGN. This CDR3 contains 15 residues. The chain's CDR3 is CASSDRTDYNSPLYF. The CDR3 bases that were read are TGTGCCAGCAGTGACAGGACAGACTATAATTCGCCC.

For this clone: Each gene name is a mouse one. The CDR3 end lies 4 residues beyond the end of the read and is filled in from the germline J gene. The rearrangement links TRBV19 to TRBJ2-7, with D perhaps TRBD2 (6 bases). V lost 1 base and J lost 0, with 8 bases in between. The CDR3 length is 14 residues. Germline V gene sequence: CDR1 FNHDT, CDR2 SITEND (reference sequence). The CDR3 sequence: CASSIPGASYEQYF. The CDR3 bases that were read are TGTGCCAGCAGTATACCTGGGGCCTCCTAT.

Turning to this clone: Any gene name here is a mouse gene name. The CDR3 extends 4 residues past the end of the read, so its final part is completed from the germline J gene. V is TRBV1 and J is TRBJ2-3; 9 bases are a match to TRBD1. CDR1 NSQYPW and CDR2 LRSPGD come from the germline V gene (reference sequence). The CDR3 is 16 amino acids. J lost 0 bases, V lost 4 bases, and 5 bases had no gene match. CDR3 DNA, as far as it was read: TGCACCTGCAGTGGACAGGGGGGCTTTAGTGCAGAA. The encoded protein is CTCSGQGGFSAE. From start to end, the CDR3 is CTCSGQGGFSAETLYF.

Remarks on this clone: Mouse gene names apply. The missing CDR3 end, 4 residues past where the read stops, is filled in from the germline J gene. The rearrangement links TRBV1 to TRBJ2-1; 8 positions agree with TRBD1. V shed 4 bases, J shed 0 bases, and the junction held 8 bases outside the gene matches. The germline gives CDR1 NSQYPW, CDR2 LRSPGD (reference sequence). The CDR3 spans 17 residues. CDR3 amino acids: CTCSGGQGHYNYAEQFF. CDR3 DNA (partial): TGCACCTGCAGTGGAGGACAGGGCCATTATAACTATGCT. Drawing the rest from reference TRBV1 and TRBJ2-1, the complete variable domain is VTLLEQNPRWRLVPRGQAVNLRCILKNSQYPWMSWYQQDLQKQLQWLFTLRSPGDKEVKSLPGADYLATRVTDTELRLQVANMSQGRTLYCTCSGGQGHYNYAEQFFGPGTRLTVL.

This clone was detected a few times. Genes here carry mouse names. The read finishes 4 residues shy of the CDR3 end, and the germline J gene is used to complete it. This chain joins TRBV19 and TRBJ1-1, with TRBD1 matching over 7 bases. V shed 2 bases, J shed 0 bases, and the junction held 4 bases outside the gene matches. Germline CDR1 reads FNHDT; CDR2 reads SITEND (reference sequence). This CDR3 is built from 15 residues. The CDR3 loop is CASSMARGANTEVFF. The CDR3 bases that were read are TGTGCCAGCAGTATGGCCAGGGGGGCAAACACA.

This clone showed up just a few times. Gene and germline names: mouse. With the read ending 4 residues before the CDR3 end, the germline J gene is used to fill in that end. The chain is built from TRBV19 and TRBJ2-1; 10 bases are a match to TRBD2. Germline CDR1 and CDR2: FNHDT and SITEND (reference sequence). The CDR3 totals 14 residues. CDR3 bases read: TGTGCCAGCAGTATAGCGGACTGGGGGGCT. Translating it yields CASSIADWGA. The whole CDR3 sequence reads CASSIADWGAEQFF.

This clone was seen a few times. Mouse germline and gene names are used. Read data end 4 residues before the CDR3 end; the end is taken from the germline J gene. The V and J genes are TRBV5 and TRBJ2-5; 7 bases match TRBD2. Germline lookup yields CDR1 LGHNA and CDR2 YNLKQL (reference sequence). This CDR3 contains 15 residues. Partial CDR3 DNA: TGTGCCAGCAGCCAAGATGGTCGGGGGGGAGAC. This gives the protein CASSQDGRGGD. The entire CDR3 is CASSQDGRGGDTQYF.

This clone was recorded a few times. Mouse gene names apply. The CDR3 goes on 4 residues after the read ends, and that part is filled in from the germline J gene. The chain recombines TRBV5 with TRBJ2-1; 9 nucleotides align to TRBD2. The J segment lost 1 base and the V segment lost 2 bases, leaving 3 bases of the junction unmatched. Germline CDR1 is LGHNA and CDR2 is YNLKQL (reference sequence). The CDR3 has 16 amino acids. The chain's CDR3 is CASSQIWGGNYAEQFF. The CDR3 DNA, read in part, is TGTGCCAGCAGCCAAATCTGGGGGGGGAACTATGCT.

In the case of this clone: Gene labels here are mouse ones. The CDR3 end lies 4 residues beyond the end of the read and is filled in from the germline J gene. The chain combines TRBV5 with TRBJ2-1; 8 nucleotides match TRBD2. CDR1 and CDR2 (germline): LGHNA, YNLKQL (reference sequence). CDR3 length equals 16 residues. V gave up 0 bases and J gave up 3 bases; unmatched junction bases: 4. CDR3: CASSQDGGASYAEQFF. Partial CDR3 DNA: TGTGCCAGCAGCCAAGACGGGGGGGCCTCCTATGCT.

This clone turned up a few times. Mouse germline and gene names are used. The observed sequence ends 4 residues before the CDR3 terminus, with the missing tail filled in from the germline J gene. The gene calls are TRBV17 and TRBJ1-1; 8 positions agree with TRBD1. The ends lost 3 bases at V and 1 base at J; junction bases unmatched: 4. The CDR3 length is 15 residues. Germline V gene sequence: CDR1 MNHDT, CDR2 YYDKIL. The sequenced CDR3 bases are TGTGCTAGCAGTAGGACAGGGGTCCGAAACACA. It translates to CASSRTGVRNT. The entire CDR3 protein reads CASSRTGVRNTEVFF.

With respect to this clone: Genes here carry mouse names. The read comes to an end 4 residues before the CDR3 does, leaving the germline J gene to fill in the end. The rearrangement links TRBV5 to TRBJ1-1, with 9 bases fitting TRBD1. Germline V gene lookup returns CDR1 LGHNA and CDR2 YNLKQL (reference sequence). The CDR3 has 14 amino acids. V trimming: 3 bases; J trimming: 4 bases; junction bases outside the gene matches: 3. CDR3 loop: CASSHPTGGTEVFF. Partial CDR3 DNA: TGTGCCAGCAGCCACCCGACAGGGGGCACA.

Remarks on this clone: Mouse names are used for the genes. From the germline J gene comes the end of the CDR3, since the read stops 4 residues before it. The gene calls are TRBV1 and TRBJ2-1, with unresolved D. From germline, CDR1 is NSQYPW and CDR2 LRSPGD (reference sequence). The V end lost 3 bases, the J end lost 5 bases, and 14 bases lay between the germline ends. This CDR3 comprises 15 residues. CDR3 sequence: CTCSAAPRQNAEQFF. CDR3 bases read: TGCACCTGCAGTGCGGCCCCCCGACAAAATGCT.

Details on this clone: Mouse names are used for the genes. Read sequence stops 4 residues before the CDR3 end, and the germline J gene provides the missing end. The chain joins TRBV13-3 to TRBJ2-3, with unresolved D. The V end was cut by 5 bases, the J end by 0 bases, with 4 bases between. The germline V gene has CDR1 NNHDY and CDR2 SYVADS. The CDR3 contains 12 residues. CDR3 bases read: TGTGCCAGCAGAAGGAGTGCAGAA. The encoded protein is CASRRSAE. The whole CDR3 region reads CASRRSAETLYF.